The 10 T cell receptor beta chains presented below share a single source sample, sequenced in a study of T cells after somatic rescue of genetic block (TCRdb year 2020). Receptor amplification or capture employed the immunoSEQ multiplex PCR assay. What TCRdb holds here is the immuneACCESS table cut down to in-frame rearrangements. Part of the clones is not present; checked against another copy, under half of the missing clones reflect an unresolved V gene, and the others are unexplained. The sample table shows approximately 110,000 clones, and about nine tenths are seen once. The ten most abundant clones make up about 1.5% of the sample. Source material: peripheral blood mononuclear cells (PBMCs). Every receptor here comes from a woman younger than 30.

This chain connects TRBV7-6 to TRBJ1-4, with 10 bases matching TRBD1. After removal of 3 bases from V and 6 bases from J, the junction contained 1 base not matched to a gene. The CDR3 contains 14 residues. Germline V gene sequence: CDR1 SGHVS, CDR2 FNYEAQ. CDR3 bases: TGTGCCAGCAGCTTGGGACAGGGGTATGAAAAACTGTTTTTT. This gives the protein CASSLGQGYEKLFF.

The chain links TRBV28 to TRBJ2-7, with 10 bases fitting TRBD1. Germline CDR1 MDHEN, CDR2 SYDVKM. The CDR3 contains 13 residues. The ends lost 10 bases at V and 0 bases at J; junction bases unmatched: 3. Here the CDR3 reads CATGQGDSYEQYF. As DNA, the CDR3 is TGTGCCACCGGACAGGGGGACTCCTACGAGCAGTACTTC.

The chain joins TRBV19 to TRBJ1-1; TRBD1 aligns across 9 bases. V was clipped by 5 bases and J by 7 bases; unmatched bases: 8. Looked up from germline, CDR1 is LNHDA and CDR2 is SQIVND (reference sequence). The CDR3 sequence is 14 residues long. CDR3 loop: CASSSPGQGIEAFF. The DNA for the CDR3 is TGTGCCAGTAGTTCACCGGGACAGGGAATTGAAGCTTTCTTT.

This clone was counted only a few times. This chain links TRBV30 with TRBJ1-5; unclear D gene. The CDR3 has 13 residues. The V gene lost 2 bases and the J gene lost 7 bases, with 12 bases spanning the gap. From germline, CDR1 is GTSNPN and CDR2 SVGIG (reference sequence). CDR3 amino acids: CAWSPGEWQPQHF. DNA of the CDR3: TGTGCCTGGAGTCCTGGGGAGTGGCAGCCCCAGCATTTT.

The chain uses TRBV25-1 and TRBJ1-5; a weak D match, TRBD1 (5 bases). Per germline, CDR1 MGHDK and CDR2 SYGVNS. The CDR3 contains 14 residues. V lost 3 bases and J 3 bases, leaving 9 bases between the germline ends. CDR3 sequence reads: CASSDRGNNQPQHF. CDR3 sequence (DNA): TGTGCCAGCAGTGATAGGGGTAACAATCAGCCCCAGCATTTT.

In DNA, the CDR3 is TGTGCCAGCAGTGAAGATACAGGGTGGTCCTACGAGCAGTACTTC. Amino acid sequence: CASSEDTGWSYEQYF. The chain joins TRBV2 to TRBJ2-7, with a possible D match to TRBD1 (6 bases). CDR3 length: 15 amino acids. Germline CDR1 is SNHLY and CDR2 is FYNNEI. V was clipped by 1 base and J by 1 base, with 11 bases between them.

The chain has TRBV2 and TRBJ2-1; 14 positions match TRBD2. The germline gives CDR1 SNHLY, CDR2 FYNNEI. Trimming at V came to 6 bases and at J to 10 bases, leaving 5 bases not matched to a gene. The CDR3 runs 14 residues. The CDR3 sequence is CASRTSGGAGEQFF. The CDR3 bases are TGTGCCAGCAGGACTAGCGGGGGGGCTGGCGAGCAGTTCTTC.

The gene calls are TRBV7-8 and TRBJ2-7, with 10 bases aligning to TRBD2. The junction had 3 bases not matched to a gene; V was cut back by 3 bases and J by 4 bases. Germline-derived CDR1 and CDR2 are SGHVS and FQNEAQ. CDR3 length: 14 amino acids. CDR3 sequence reads: CASSLLAGAYEQYF. The CDR3 DNA follows: TGTGCCAGCAGCTTGCTAGCGGGGGCATACGAGCAGTACTTC.

The rearrangement uses TRBV6-1 and TRBJ1-6, with D possibly being TRBD1 (6 bases). V lost 8 bases and J lost 4, with 15 bases in between. Germline CDR1 and CDR2: MNHNS and SASEGT. This CDR3 is 15 amino acids long. The CDR3, as DNA: TGTGCCAGCCGGCAGGTACAGGGTTATAATTCACCCCTCCACTTT. Translation gives CASRQVQGYNSPLHF.

V and J are TRBV6-5 and TRBJ1-1; D is unresolved. Trimming stripped 6 bases from V and 8 bases from J, with 13 bases between. The CDR3 totals 12 residues. The germline CDR1 and CDR2 sequences are MNHEY and SVGAGI. Here the CDR3 reads CASSQSTREAFF. In DNA, the CDR3 is TGTGCCAGCAGCCAATCTACGCGCGAAGCTTTCTTT.